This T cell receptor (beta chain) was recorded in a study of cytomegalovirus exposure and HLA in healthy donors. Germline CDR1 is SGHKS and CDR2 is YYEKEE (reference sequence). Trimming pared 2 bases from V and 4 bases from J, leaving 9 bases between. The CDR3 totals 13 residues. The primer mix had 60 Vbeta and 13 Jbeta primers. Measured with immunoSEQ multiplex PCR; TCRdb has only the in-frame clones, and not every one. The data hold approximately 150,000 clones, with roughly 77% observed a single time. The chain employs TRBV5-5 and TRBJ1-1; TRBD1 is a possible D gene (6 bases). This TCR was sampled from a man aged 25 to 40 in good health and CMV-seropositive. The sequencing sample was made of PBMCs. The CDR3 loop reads CASSFTGLTEAFF. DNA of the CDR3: TGTGCCAGCAGCTTTACAGGGCTCACTGAAGCTTTCTTT.